A single sample gave rise to the 9 T cell receptor beta chains below, sequenced in a study of spatial heterogeneity in lung cancer. Using its own MiXCR run on the 5' RACE reads, TCRdb lists one record per CDR3 protein. The repertoire holds over 50,000 distinct CDR3 sequences, with 6.3% as singletons. Time point meaning: sample taken at primary tumor resection. The sample here was PBMCs, taken at surgery. Receptors were obtained from a female donor with early-stage non-small cell lung cancer.

This clonotype showed up many times. The chain couples TRBV9 to TRBJ2-7; possible D gene TRBD1, 6 bases. Trimming took off 0 bases at V and 2 bases at J, with 12 bases between the two ends. Germline V CDR1 and CDR2: SGDLS, YYNGEE. This CDR3 region has 15 residues. The CDR3 DNA sequence: TGTGCCAGCAGCGTAGAGGGACACTCCCCCTACGAGCAGTACTTC. Translating it yields CASSVEGHSPYEQYF.

This clonotype was found many times. The gene calls are TRBV28 and TRBJ1-1; no clear D gene. CDR1 and CDR2 (germline): MDHEN, SYDVKM. The V end lost 11 bases, the J end lost 1 base, and 8 bases lay between the germline ends. The CDR3 totals 11 residues. The DNA for the CDR3 is TGTGCCGTGGGGAGGAACACTGAAGCTTTCTTT. As protein: CAVGRNTEAFF.

This clonotype was seen a handful of times. This chain joins TRBV7-2 and TRBJ1-3; perhaps TRBD1 as D (5 bases). The CDR3 has 14 amino acids. Germline lookup yields CDR1 SGHTA and CDR2 FQGNSA. Between the trimmed V and J ends, which lost 4 bases and 1 base, there was a span of 8 bases. CDR3 region: CASSSRQSGNTIYF. The CDR3 DNA reads as TGTGCCAGCAGCTCCCGACAGTCTGGAAACACCATATATTTT.

This clonotype has just a few counts. J is TRBJ2-5 and V is TRBV3-1; 12 bases are a match to TRBD1. The CDR3 runs to 16 residues. J gave up 5 bases and V 3 bases, and 7 bases lay outside the gene matches. Germline V gene data show CDR1 as LGHDT and CDR2 as YNNKEL (reference sequence). The CDR3: CASSHTAGTGGETQYF. The DNA of the CDR3 is TGTGCCAGCAGCCATACTGCCGGGACAGGGGGCGAGACCCAGTACTTC.

This clonotype was found many times. V and J are TRBV20-1 and TRBJ1-1; D not resolved. The V end was cut by 0 bases, the J end by 5 bases, with 10 bases between. There are 13 residues in the CDR3. Germline V gene sequence: CDR1 DFQATT, CDR2 SNEGSKA (reference sequence). The chain's CDR3 is CSARDPARTEAFF. In DNA, the CDR3 is TGCAGTGCTAGAGATCCGGCGAGAACTGAAGCTTTCTTT.

There are many counts of this clonotype. The chain uses TRBV6-5 and TRBJ1-4; no reliable D call. The length of the CDR3 is 15 residues. Trimming cost V 2 bases and J 11 bases, with 18 bases left between them. Germline V gene data show CDR1 as MNHEY and CDR2 as SVGAGI. In nucleotides, the CDR3 is TGTGCCAGCAGTTACGGAAGAAGAGGACTCGGGAAACTGTTTTTT. It encodes CASSYGRRGLGKLFF.

This clonotype showed up many times. V and J are TRBV7-2 and TRBJ2-3; TRBD2 is a possible D gene (7 bases). The germline V gene encodes CDR1 SGHTA and CDR2 FQGNSA. The CDR3 spans 15 residues. Trimming cost V 1 base and J 8 bases, with 16 bases left between them. The CDR3 sequence is CASSLGGGAPGTQYF. In DNA, the CDR3 is TGTGCCAGCAGCTTAGGGGGGGGCGCCCCGGGTACGCAGTATTTT.

Comment on this clonotype: A read error may be the cause here, since a much bigger clone is one base away. The chain carries TRBV30 and TRBJ2-2; D gene ambiguous. V was trimmed by 2 bases and J by 1 base, leaving 8 bases between them. CDR1 and CDR2 from the germline V gene are GTSNPN and SVGIG (reference sequence). This CDR3 contains 14 residues. The CDR3 reads CAWSKRLNTGELFF. Written as DNA, the CDR3 is TGTGCCTGGAGTAAGAGACTGAACACCGGGGAGCTGTTTTTT.

Only a few counts were recorded for this clonotype. The rearrangement uses TRBV14 and TRBJ2-1, with D perhaps matching TRBD2 (6 bases). The CDR3 loop spans 14 amino acids. Between the trimmed V and J ends, which lost 4 bases and 8 bases, there was a span of 15 bases. From germline, CDR1 is SGHDN and CDR2 FVKESK. CDR3 sequence reads: CASSREGLLDEQFF. The CDR3 DNA sequence: TGTGCCAGCAGCCGAGAGGGACTTTTAGATGAGCAGTTCTTC.